The 17 T cell receptor beta chains reported below all come from one sample, sequenced in a study of blood T cells in healthy people across ages. A second about 6 to 12 cycle PCR used barcoded and J-beta primers. TCRdb called the 5' RACE reads again in MiXCR, with one record for every CDR3 protein. The sample lists about 1.4 million distinct CDR3 sequences, 45% to 70% occurring once. Material: blood. These receptors were collected from a man aged 18 to 30 in good health.

This chain joins TRBV7-2 and TRBJ2-7; D gene ambiguous. Per germline, CDR1 SGHTA and CDR2 FQGNSA. V was cut by 4 bases and J by 1 base, with 8 bases left in between. This CDR3 comprises 13 residues. CDR3 in amino acids: CASSSIQSYEQYF. CDR3 in DNA: TGTGCCAGCAGCTCCATACAATCCTACGAGCAGTACTTC.

This chain uses TRBV6-2 or TRBV6-3 with TRBJ2-1; D uncertain. Trimming took off 4 bases at V and 6 bases at J, with 7 bases between the two ends. Germline loops: CDR1 MNHEY, CDR2 SVGEGT. CDR3 length: 12 residues. This CDR3 reads CASSSGSNEQFF. The CDR3 DNA is TGTGCCAGCAGTTCGGGCAGCAATGAGCAGTTCTTC.

The chain links TRBV10-3 to TRBJ1-1; D call uncertain. The CDR3 is 16 amino acids. Looked up from germline, CDR1 is ENHRY and CDR2 is SYGVKD. Trimming shortened V by 9 bases and J by 0 bases, and 20 bases separated the two germline ends. The CDR3 region is CAMRTSEGTLNTEAFF. The CDR3 DNA reads as TGTGCCATGAGGACGTCCGAGGGAACCTTGAACACTGAAGCTTTCTTT.

This rearrangement joins TRBV6-6 to TRBJ2-1; no clear D gene. Looked up from germline, CDR1 is MNHNY and CDR2 is SVGAGI (reference sequence). The germline V and J ends were trimmed by 7 bases and 6 bases, with 13 bases remaining between them. The CDR3 is 13 residues long. The CDR3 reads CASTTDHLNEQFF. The CDR3 coding sequence is TGTGCCAGCACCACGGACCATCTCAATGAGCAGTTCTTC.

This clonotype has a single count. CDR3 protein: CASSLRSGTEETQYF. The CDR3 nucleotides read TGTGCCAGCAGCTTAAGGTCGGGGACAGAAGAGACCCAGTACTTC. V usage is TRBV7-2 and J usage is TRBJ2-5, with 7 bases that match TRBD1. Germline loops: CDR1 SGHTA, CDR2 FQGNSA. V trimming: 2 bases; J trimming: 3 bases; junction bases outside the gene matches: 6. The CDR3 covers 15 residues.

This clonotype was seen a handful of times. The chain joins TRBV6-5 to TRBJ2-1; 10 bases are a match to TRBD2. Germline loops: CDR1 MNHEY, CDR2 SVGAGI. V lost 6 bases to trimming and J lost 6 bases; unmatched junction nucleotides: 5. This CDR3 spans 14 amino acids. In nucleotides, the CDR3 is TGTGCCAGCAGCCCGGGACTAGCGATCAATGAGCAGTTCTTC. This sequence encodes CASSPGLAINEQFF.

The chain links TRBV20-1 to TRBJ2-7, with D possibly TRBD2 on 5 matching bases. The germline CDR1 and CDR2 sequences are DFQATT and SNEGSKA (reference sequence). The CDR3 has 15 amino acids. Trimming took off 3 bases at V and 0 bases at J, with 15 bases between the two ends. The chain's CDR3 is CSASGLRYSSYEQYF. In nucleotides, the CDR3 is TGCAGTGCTAGCGGACTCCGATACAGCTCCTACGAGCAGTACTTC.

V is TRBV15 and J is TRBJ2-3, with 7 positions matching TRBD2. Per the germline V gene, CDR1 is LNHNV and CDR2 is YYDKDF (reference sequence). V shed 5 bases, J shed 0 bases, and the junction held 8 bases outside the gene matches. This CDR3 is 16 amino acids long. CDR3 residues: CATSPPGGYSTDTQYF. The CDR3, as DNA: TGTGCCACCAGCCCCCCCGGGGGGTATAGCACAGATACGCAGTATTTT.

The rearrangement links TRBV7-9 to TRBJ2-7, with D tentatively TRBD1 (6 bases). V lost 8 bases, J lost 3 bases, and 11 bases lay in between. This CDR3 is 12 amino acids long. Germline-derived CDR1 and CDR2 are SEHNR and FQNEAQ (reference sequence). The CDR3 DNA reads as TGTGCCAGCTGCCGGGACAACTACGAGCAGTACTTC. Protein product: CASCRDNYEQYF. Complete variable domain (other parts from reference TRBV7-9 and TRBJ2-7): DTGVSQNPRHKITKRGQNVTFRCDPISEHNRLYWYRQTLGQGPEFLTYFQNEAQLEKSRLLSDRFSAERPKGSFSTLEIQRTEQGDSAMYLCASCRDNYEQYFGPGTRLTVT.

The chain combines TRBV7-2 with TRBJ2-5; D gene uncertain. Germline V lookup: CDR1 SGHTA, CDR2 FQGNSA. CDR3 size: 13 residues. V was pared by 4 bases and J by 5 bases, with 11 bases between. CDR3 residues: CASSSTYSETQYF. Here the CDR3 DNA reads TGTGCCAGCAGCTCGACTTACTCCGAGACCCAGTACTTC.

J is TRBJ2-3 and V is TRBV13, with D possibly matching TRBD1 (6 bases). Germline CDR1 and CDR2: PRHDT and FYEKMQ (reference sequence). V gave up 7 bases and J gave up 0 bases, with 14 bases separating them. The CDR3 runs 15 residues. The CDR3 nucleotides are TGTGCCAGCACCGTGGGGGCAGGCAGCACAGATACGCAGTATTTT. This codes for CASTVGAGSTDTQYF.

The V gene is TRBV28, the J gene TRBJ2-1; D ambiguous. Germline V lookup: CDR1 MDHEN, CDR2 SYDVKM. This CDR3 is 14 amino acids long. Trimming stripped 5 bases from V and 2 bases from J, with 10 bases between. CDR3 sequence: CASSKAPTYNEQFF. The CDR3 DNA follows: TGTGCCAGCAGTAAGGCACCTACCTACAATGAGCAGTTCTTC.

Points on this clonotype: One junction end does not reproduce the germline sequence, and a read error may be involved. The CDR3 protein is CASKTSGGEQETRYF. CDR3 nucleotide sequence: TGTGCCAGCAAGACTAGCGGGGGAGAACAAGAGACCCGGTACTTC. The chain is built from TRBV6-5 and TRBJ2-5; 12 bases align to TRBD2. CDR3 length: 15 residues. Germline-derived CDR1 and CDR2 are MNHEY and SVGAGI.

V and J are TRBV6-6 and TRBJ2-7, with TRBD1 matching over 7 bases. This CDR3 is 15 amino acids long. Looked up from germline, CDR1 is MNHNY and CDR2 is SVGAGI (reference sequence). V lost 8 bases and J lost 2; bases outside the gene matches: 12. The CDR3 DNA is TGTGCCAGCCACGGGACAGTTATGGTACCCTACGAGCAGTACTTC. Translated: CASHGTVMVPYEQYF.

V is TRBV25-1 and J is TRBJ2-3; D is perhaps TRBD2 (6 bases). Trimming took off 1 base at V and 7 bases at J, with 15 bases between the two ends. The CDR3 length is 15 residues. From germline, CDR1 is MGHDK and CDR2 SYGVNS. The CDR3 DNA sequence: TGTGCCAGCAGTGAATCGGCGGGGAGATGGAATACGCAGTATTTT. Translation: CASSESAGRWNTQYF.

The gene calls are TRBV5-1 and TRBJ2-1; 10 nucleotides line up with TRBD2. The V and J ends lost 2 bases and 5 bases, in that order; junction bases with no gene match: 4. The CDR3 consists of 15 residues. Germline V gives CDR1 SGHRS, CDR2 YFSETQ. The DNA of the CDR3 is TGCGCCAGCAGCTTTAGCGGGGGGACCGACAATGAGCAGTTCTTC. Its translation: CASSFSGGTDNEQFF. Looking up the rest from reference TRBV5-1 and TRBJ2-1 gives the full variable domain: KAGVTQTPRYLIKTRGQQVTLSCSPISGHRSVSWYQQTPGQGLQFLFEYFSETQRNKGNFPGRFSGRQFSNSRSEMNVSTLELGDSALYLCASSFSGGTDNEQFFGPGTRLTVL.

This clonotype appeared a few times. This rearrangement joins TRBV4-2 to TRBJ1-6; tentative D call: TRBD1 (6 bases). This CDR3 has 15 residues. V was trimmed by 2 bases and J by 6 bases, leaving 11 bases between them. The germline gives CDR1 LGHNA, CDR2 YNFKEQ. The CDR3 nucleotides are TGTGCCAGCAGCCAAATCCGGGACACTAATTCACCCCTCCACTTT. This codes for CASSQIRDTNSPLHF.